Each of the 7 T cell receptor beta chains below was sequenced from the same sample in a study of naive and memory T cell subsets. These receptors have no identified antigens. Study conclusions and caveats: Naive repertoires, especially CD8, held a few larger clonotypes, possibly memory cells re-expressing CD45RA.

Both TRBC1 and TRBC2 were covered by a beta constant-region primer of two equimolar oligonucleotides. Nested alpha and beta constant-region primers with the SP2 primer drove four PCR rounds on ligated cDNA. TCRdb itself ran the UMI-ligation and nested PCR reads through MiXCR, one entry per CDR3 protein. The sample has around 140,000 distinct CDR3 sequences, approximately 21% seen once. Sequenced input: naive CD8+ T cells from blood. Source of these receptors: a human donor in good health.

This rearrangement joins TRBV3-1 to TRBJ2-1; D not certain. V lost 5 bases and J 8 bases, leaving 10 bases between the germline ends. CDR3 size: 12 residues. Germline V lookup: CDR1 LGHDT, CDR2 YNNKEL (reference sequence). The CDR3 protein is CASSSERHEQFF. Written as DNA, the CDR3 is TGTGCCAGCAGCTCGGAGCGCCATGAGCAGTTCTTC.

Concerning this clonotype: A junction boundary mismatches the germline segment, possibly from a read error. The chain carries TRBV20-1 and TRBJ2-3; 8 bases fit TRBD2. CDR3 length: 13 residues. CDR1 and CDR2 (germline): DFQATT, SNEGSKA (reference sequence). CDR3 bases: TGCAGTGCTGAGCGGGAGATGGCAGATGCGCAGTATTTT. Its protein product is CSAEREMADAQYF.

This CDR3 is CASVGTVNSPLHF. The CDR3 bases are TGTGCCAGCGTGGGGACAGTTAATTCACCCCTCCACTTT. This chain connects TRBV7-9 to TRBJ1-6; 7 bases match TRBD1. The CDR3 extends over 13 amino acids. The V segment lost 8 bases and the J segment 6 bases; nucleotides outside the gene matches: 4. Germline CDR1 is SEHNR and CDR2 is FQNEAQ (reference sequence).

This clonotype has a handful of counts. The chain uses TRBV25-1 and TRBJ2-7, with 10 bases aligning to TRBD1. The V and J ends lost 6 bases and 4 bases, in that order; junction bases with no gene match: 6. Germline V gene sequence: CDR1 MGHDK, CDR2 SYGVNS. This CDR3 comprises 14 residues. CDR3 DNA: TGTGCCAGCAGCCCGACAGGGGGCTCTTACGAGCAGTACTTC. The encoded protein is CASSPTGGSYEQYF.

This clonotype was observed a few times. J is TRBJ2-2 and V is TRBV4-3; 7 bases fit TRBD2. V shed 0 bases, J shed 5 bases, and the junction held 6 bases outside the gene matches. The length of the CDR3 is 16 residues. Looked up from germline, CDR1 is LGHNA and CDR2 is YSLEER. The CDR3: CASSQDGRLATGELFF. The CDR3 bases are TGCGCCAGCAGCCAAGATGGGCGACTAGCAACCGGGGAGCTGTTTTTT.

V and J are TRBV4-1 and TRBJ1-2; D may be TRBD1 (5 bases). CDR3 length: 15 amino acids. Germline lookup yields CDR1 MGHRA and CDR2 YSYEKL. V lost 0 bases, J lost 0 bases, and 8 bases lay in between. The CDR3 coding sequence is TGCGCCAGCAGCCAAGAGACAGAAGCTAACTATGGCTACACCTTC. It translates to CASSQETEANYGYTF.

J is TRBJ2-2 and V is TRBV7-9; D may be TRBD2 (6 bases). The CDR3 has 17 amino acids. Per germline, CDR1 SEHNR and CDR2 FQNEAQ (reference sequence). The V end lost 3 bases, the J end lost 8 bases, and 22 bases lay between the germline ends. The CDR3 loop is CASSFLATDFSGGELFF. CDR3 nucleotide sequence: TGTGCCAGCAGCTTTTTGGCGACTGACTTCAGCGGGGGGGAGCTGTTTTTT.